This record covers a single T cell receptor beta chain. Its antigen is unidentified. Assay used: immunoSEQ multiplex PCR; TCRdb lists only in-frame clones, some missing. The sample includes approximately 2.3 million clones, more than 85% of them seen just once. CDR3 length: 15 residues. V gave up 4 bases and J gave up 2 bases; unmatched junction bases: 4. Germline CDR1 SGHKS, CDR2 YYEKEE (reference sequence). The data were obtained in a study of shared clonotypes between healthy human individuals. General study points: What rarefaction showed was incomplete sorted-subset sequencing despite large depth.

A CD45RA+ naive subset and a CD45RA-negative memory subset were split from CD4+ cells. The sample comprised naive CD4+ T cells from PBMCs. Described subset: CD45RA+ positively selected. This clonotype originated in a man younger than 30 in good health. Some clones in this sample may be carry-over from other donors' samples. V is TRBV5-5 and J is TRBJ1-3, with 9 bases that match TRBD1. The CDR3 sequence is CASSNRQGAGNTIYF. The DNA of the CDR3 is TGTGCCAGCAGCAATAGACAGGGGGCTGGAAACACCATATATTTT.